Listed below are T cell receptor beta chains from one sample, sequenced in a study of blood T cell repertoires in COVID-19. Profiled with immunoSEQ multiplex PCR; TCRdb holds only in-frame clones, not every one. In the table there are about 230,000 clones, 85% of which are singletons. The material sequenced was peripheral blood. The origin of the receptors is a man aged 45-65 years with COVID-19, enrolled during active disease. Each CDR3 is given with its conserved first and last residue. The order of the fields is clone size, V gene, J gene, D gene, CDR3 DNA, CDR3 protein. A D gene is named only where the DNA matches it firmly. Size is omitted from some rows. Given values are once, few, many or a class for expanded clones.

clone size: NA
V gene: TRBV4-2
J gene: TRBJ1-3
D gene: NA
CDR3 DNA: TGTGCCAGCAGCCCCTCTCAAGGGGTAGGAGGAAACACCATATATTTT
CDR3 protein: CASSPSQGVGGNTIYF

clone size: NA
V gene: TRBV4-1
J gene: TRBJ2-7
D gene: TRBD2
CDR3 DNA: TGCGCCAGCAGCCAAGCCCTCTTACTAGCGGGGACCTACGAGCAGTACTTC
CDR3 protein: CASSQALLLAGTYEQYF

clone size: NA
V gene: TRBV19
J gene: TRBJ2-3
D gene: TRBD2
CDR3 DNA: TGTGCCAGTAGTACGGGACTAGTGACATCAGATACGCAGTATTTT
CDR3 protein: CASSTGLVTSDTQYF

clone size: once
V gene: TRBV18
J gene: TRBJ1-2
D gene: NA
CDR3 DNA: TGTGCCAGCTCACCCCCCGGGGAGAGGCGCTATGGCTACACCTTC
CDR3 protein: CASSPPGERRYGYTF

clone size: NA
V gene: TRBV9
J gene: TRBJ2-6
D gene: NA
CDR3 DNA: TGTGCCAGCAGCCCCGGACTCTCATCTGGGGCCAACGTCCTGACTTTC
CDR3 protein: CASSPGLSSGANVLTF

clone size: NA
V gene: TRBV3-1/TRBV3-2
J gene: TRBJ1-1
D gene: NA
CDR3 DNA: TGTGCCAGCAGCCGGGCGGGGGGGAAAACTGAAGCTTTCTTT
CDR3 protein: CASSRAGGKTEAFF

clone size: NA
V gene: TRBV27
J gene: TRBJ2-1
D gene: TRBD2
CDR3 DNA: TGTGCCAGCAGTGCCGGGTTGAGGACTAGCGGGCGGATAATGAGACAGTTCTTC
CDR3 protein: CASSAGLRTSGRIMRQFF

clone size: NA
V gene: TRBV4-3
J gene: TRBJ2-7
D gene: TRBD1
CDR3 DNA: TGCGCCAGCAGCCAAGACCACAGGGGTTCCTACGAGCAGTACTTC
CDR3 protein: CASSQDHRGSYEQYF

clone size: NA
V gene: TRBV6-6
J gene: TRBJ1-2
D gene: NA
CDR3 DNA: TGTGCCAGCAGTGGGACGGGAGGTGGCTACACCTTC
CDR3 protein: CASSGTGGGYTF

clone size: NA
V gene: TRBV5-5
J gene: TRBJ2-7
D gene: NA
CDR3 DNA: TGTGCCAGCAGCTTTCAGGTTTCCTACGAGCAGTACTTC
CDR3 protein: CASSFQVSYEQYF

clone size: NA
V gene: TRBV19
J gene: TRBJ1-5
D gene: NA
CDR3 DNA: TGTGCCAGTGAGTACAGGTTATTAAGCAATCAGCCCCAGCATTTT
CDR3 protein: CASEYRLLSNQPQHF

clone size: NA
V gene: TRBV7-9
J gene: TRBJ1-6
D gene: TRBD1
CDR3 DNA: TGTGCCAGCAGCTTAGCCTCGGGACAGGGGAGTTCACCCCTCCACTTT
CDR3 protein: CASSLASGQGSSPLHF

clone size: NA
V gene: TRBV4-3
J gene: TRBJ1-6
D gene: NA
CDR3 DNA: TGCGCCAGCAGCCAAGATGCGACAGCCGCCAATTCACCCCTCCACTTT
CDR3 protein: CASSQDATAANSPLHF

clone size: NA
V gene: TRBV3-1/TRBV3-2
J gene: TRBJ2-3
D gene: TRBD2
CDR3 DNA: TGTGCCAGCAGCCAAATCAGACTAGCGACGACAGATACGCAGTATTTT
CDR3 protein: CASSQIRLATTDTQYF

clone size: NA
V gene: TRBV11-2
J gene: TRBJ2-7
D gene: NA
CDR3 DNA: TGTGCCAGCAGCTTAGTAACAGGGCGCTACGAGCAGTACTTC
CDR3 protein: CASSLVTGRYEQYF

clone size: NA
V gene: TRBV11-2
J gene: TRBJ2-1
D gene: NA
CDR3 DNA: TGTGCCAGCAGAGGGGGCTACAATGAGCAGTTCTTC
CDR3 protein: CASRGGYNEQFF

clone size: NA
V gene: TRBV6-1
J gene: TRBJ1-5
D gene: NA
CDR3 DNA: TGTGCCAGCAGTGAACAGGGGTACAATCAGCCCCAGCATTTT
CDR3 protein: CASSEQGYNQPQHF

clone size: NA
V gene: TRBV4-2
J gene: TRBJ2-5
D gene: NA
CDR3 DNA: TGTGCCAGCAGCCAAGATGTGGATGTGGGCGAGACCCAGTACTTC
CDR3 protein: CASSQDVDVGETQYF

clone size: NA
V gene: TRBV2
J gene: TRBJ2-6
D gene: NA
CDR3 DNA: TGTGCCAGCAGGATGGGCACATCTGGGGCCAACGTCCTGACTTTC
CDR3 protein: CASRMGTSGANVLTF

clone size: once
V gene: TRBV5-5
J gene: TRBJ2-7
D gene: TRBD2
CDR3 DNA: TGTGCCAGCAGCTACTTAGCGGGGGCAGGTTCCCACGAGCAGTACTTC
CDR3 protein: CASSYLAGAGSHEQYF

clone size: NA
V gene: TRBV4-1
J gene: TRBJ2-1
D gene: TRBD1
CDR3 DNA: TGCGCCAGCAGCCAAAGGGACAGGGGAGGGTCCTACAATGAGCAGTTCTTC
CDR3 protein: CASSQRDRGGSYNEQFF

clone size: NA
V gene: TRBV19
J gene: TRBJ1-6
D gene: NA
CDR3 DNA: TGTGCCTCGGGAGGCAGGGGTTTATCACCCCTCCACTTT
CDR3 protein: CASGGRGLSPLHF

clone size: NA
V gene: TRBV5-1
J gene: TRBJ1-3
D gene: TRBD1
CDR3 DNA: TGCGCCAGCAGCCCGGGACAGAGGAACACCATATATTTT
CDR3 protein: CASSPGQRNTIYF

clone size: NA
V gene: TRBV19
J gene: TRBJ1-4
D gene: NA
CDR3 DNA: TGTGCCAGTAGTATGGATCTCGGGGGTCGGACGGCTAATGAAAAACTGTTTTTT
CDR3 protein: CASSMDLGGRTANEKLFF

clone size: NA
V gene: TRBV9
J gene: TRBJ2-1
D gene: TRBD2
CDR3 DNA: TGTGCCAGCAGCGTCCAAGGACTAGCGGGGGAGTACAATGAGCAGTTCTTC
CDR3 protein: CASSVQGLAGEYNEQFF

clone size: NA
V gene: TRBV18
J gene: TRBJ2-2
D gene: TRBD2
CDR3 DNA: TGTGCCAGCTCACCAGACCCGGGGGGAAGGAGAACCGGGGAGCTGTTTTTT
CDR3 protein: CASSPDPGGRRTGELFF

clone size: NA
V gene: TRBV4-1
J gene: TRBJ1-5
D gene: NA
CDR3 DNA: TGCGCCAGCAGCCAAGATCTGGCAGGGTTTCAGCCCCAGCATTTT
CDR3 protein: CASSQDLAGFQPQHF

clone size: NA
V gene: TRBV2
J gene: TRBJ1-1
D gene: NA
CDR3 DNA: TGTGCCAGTGACGTTTGGGCCGCTGAAGCTTTCTTT
CDR3 protein: CASDVWAAEAFF

clone size: NA
V gene: TRBV28
J gene: TRBJ2-3
D gene: TRBD2
CDR3 DNA: TGTGCCAGCATACCATCGCGGGGGGCCTTTACAGATACGCAGTATTTT
CDR3 protein: CASIPSRGAFTDTQYF

clone size: NA
V gene: TRBV11-2
J gene: TRBJ2-7
D gene: NA
CDR3 DNA: TGTGCCAGCAGCCCGAGCTACGAGCAGTACTTC
CDR3 protein: CASSPSYEQYF

clone size: once
V gene: TRBV19
J gene: TRBJ2-2
D gene: NA
CDR3 DNA: TGTGCCAGTAGTAGGGTAAGCGTCGCCGGGGAGCTGTTTTTT
CDR3 protein: CASSRVSVAGELFF

clone size: NA
V gene: TRBV2
J gene: TRBJ1-4
D gene: TRBD1
CDR3 DNA: TGTGCCAGCAGCGCGGGACAGAGGGGTGAAAAACTGTTTTTT
CDR3 protein: CASSAGQRGEKLFF

clone size: NA
V gene: TRBV3-1/TRBV3-2
J gene: TRBJ1-3
D gene: NA
CDR3 DNA: TGTGCCAGCAGCCAAGATTGGGCAGGGTATGGAAACACCATATATTTT
CDR3 protein: CASSQDWAGYGNTIYF

clone size: NA
V gene: TRBV11-2
J gene: TRBJ1-1
D gene: NA
CDR3 DNA: TGTGCCAGCAGCTTTCGAAGGGGAATTACTGAAGCTTTCTTT
CDR3 protein: CASSFRRGITEAFF

clone size: NA
V gene: TRBV2
J gene: TRBJ2-1
D gene: TRBD2
CDR3 DNA: TGTGCCAGCAGGGCGACTAGCGGGGGGGGCAATGAGCAGTTCTTC
CDR3 protein: CASRATSGGGNEQFF

clone size: NA
V gene: TRBV9
J gene: TRBJ2-2
D gene: TRBD2
CDR3 DNA: TGTGCCAGCAGCGTAGTTGGTAGCGGGGGTACCGGGGAGCTGTTTTTT
CDR3 protein: CASSVVGSGGTGELFF

clone size: NA
V gene: TRBV2
J gene: TRBJ2-1
D gene: TRBD1
CDR3 DNA: TGTGCCAGCAAACCGGGACAGTACAATGAGCAGTTCTTC
CDR3 protein: CASKPGQYNEQFF

clone size: NA
V gene: TRBV6-5
J gene: TRBJ1-6
D gene: NA
CDR3 DNA: TGTGCCAGCAGTTACGCTTTGGGCAGCCAGACTTCACCCCTCCACTTT
CDR3 protein: CASSYALGSQTSPLHF

clone size: NA
V gene: TRBV13
J gene: TRBJ2-2
D gene: NA
CDR3 DNA: TGTGCCAGCAGCTTAGTACAACCCGGGGAGCTGTTTTTT
CDR3 protein: CASSLVQPGELFF

clone size: NA
V gene: TRBV5-1
J gene: TRBJ1-2
D gene: NA
CDR3 DNA: TGCGCCAGCAGCCCCGGGATACCCGGGGATGGCTACACCTTC
CDR3 protein: CASSPGIPGDGYTF

clone size: few
V gene: TRBV19
J gene: TRBJ2-2
D gene: NA
CDR3 DNA: TGTGCCAGTAGTTTCGGGGAGAACACCGGGGAGCTGTTTTTT
CDR3 protein: CASSFGENTGELFF

clone size: NA
V gene: TRBV7-2
J gene: TRBJ2-2
D gene: TRBD1
CDR3 DNA: TGTGCCAGCAGCTCGTTTAGACAGGGGGCATCCGGGGAGCTGTTTTTT
CDR3 protein: CASSSFRQGASGELFF

clone size: NA
V gene: TRBV27
J gene: TRBJ1-2
D gene: TRBD1
CDR3 DNA: TGTGCCAGCAGTTTATCGCCTTCGACAGGGGCGTATGGCTACACCTTC
CDR3 protein: CASSLSPSTGAYGYTF

clone size: NA
V gene: TRBV30
J gene: TRBJ2-2
D gene: TRBD1
CDR3 DNA: TGTGCCTGTCCCGGGCCCGGAAGGGGGCAATTTGGGGAGCTGTTTTTT
CDR3 protein: CACPGPGRGQFGELFF

clone size: NA
V gene: TRBV7-8
J gene: TRBJ2-5
D gene: NA
CDR3 DNA: TGTGCCAGCAGCTTAGGGGTTAGCGGAGGGCAAGAGACCCAGTACTTC
CDR3 protein: CASSLGVSGGQETQYF

clone size: NA
V gene: TRBV9
J gene: TRBJ1-1
D gene: NA
CDR3 DNA: TGTGCCAGCAGCGCCCGCGTGAACACTGAAGCTTTCTTT
CDR3 protein: CASSARVNTEAFF

clone size: NA
V gene: TRBV7-9
J gene: TRBJ1-5
D gene: NA
CDR3 DNA: TGTGCCAGCAGCTTAGGTAGTCGGGGTCAGCCCCAGCATTTT
CDR3 protein: CASSLGSRGQPQHF

clone size: NA
V gene: TRBV5-1
J gene: TRBJ2-7
D gene: TRBD1
CDR3 DNA: TGCGCCAGCAGCTTGAGACAGGGAATCAACTACGAGCAGTACTTC
CDR3 protein: CASSLRQGINYEQYF

clone size: NA
V gene: TRBV7-3
J gene: TRBJ2-1
D gene: NA
CDR3 DNA: TGTGCCAGCAGCTTAACAGCGGGCCCCTACAATGAGCAGTTCTTC
CDR3 protein: CASSLTAGPYNEQFF

clone size: NA
V gene: TRBV10-3
J gene: TRBJ1-3
D gene: TRBD1
CDR3 DNA: TGTGCCATCAGTGGACAGGGGCGCGTAAACACCATATATTTT
CDR3 protein: CAISGQGRVNTIYF

clone size: NA
V gene: TRBV4-1
J gene: TRBJ2-1
D gene: NA
CDR3 DNA: TGCGCCAGCAGCCAAGATAGTGGTGTGGACAATGAGCAGTTCTTC
CDR3 protein: CASSQDSGVDNEQFF

clone size: NA
V gene: TRBV4-2
J gene: TRBJ1-1
D gene: NA
CDR3 DNA: TGTGCCAGCAGCCAAGATCAAAGGGGGACTGAAGCTTTCTTT
CDR3 protein: CASSQDQRGTEAFF

clone size: NA
V gene: TRBV1
J gene: TRBJ1-3
D gene: NA
CDR3 DNA: TGCACCAGCAGCCAAGACACAGGGGATAGCTCTGGAAACACCATATATTTT
CDR3 protein: CTSSQDTGDSSGNTIYF

clone size: few
V gene: TRBV7-9
J gene: TRBJ2-5
D gene: NA
CDR3 DNA: TGTGCCAGCAGCTTAGCGGTTCACTCGGAGACCCAGTACTTC
CDR3 protein: CASSLAVHSETQYF